This TCR beta chain was captured by sequencing in a study of CD8 T cells in ankylosing spondylitis. The CDR3 spans 14 residues. V dropped 3 bases and J dropped 0 bases, with 12 bases sitting between them. Germline V gene sequence: CDR1 DFQATT, CDR2 SNEGSKA (reference sequence). This clonotype has more than one count but fewer than ten. TCRdb re-derived calls from the 5' RACE reads in MiXCR, one entry per CDR3 protein. The table has about 180,000 distinct CDR3 sequences, 9.5% to 10% seen once. This receptor was taken from a female donor with ankylosing spondylitis or in good health (not recorded which). The chain recombines TRBV20-1 with TRBJ2-7; D gene uncertain. Sequencing was carried out using blood, either unsorted or a sorted T cell fraction (not recorded which). This CDR3 is CSARVAGVSYEQYF. The CDR3 DNA sequence: TGCAGTGCTAGGGTGGCAGGCGTCTCCTACGAGCAGTACTTC.